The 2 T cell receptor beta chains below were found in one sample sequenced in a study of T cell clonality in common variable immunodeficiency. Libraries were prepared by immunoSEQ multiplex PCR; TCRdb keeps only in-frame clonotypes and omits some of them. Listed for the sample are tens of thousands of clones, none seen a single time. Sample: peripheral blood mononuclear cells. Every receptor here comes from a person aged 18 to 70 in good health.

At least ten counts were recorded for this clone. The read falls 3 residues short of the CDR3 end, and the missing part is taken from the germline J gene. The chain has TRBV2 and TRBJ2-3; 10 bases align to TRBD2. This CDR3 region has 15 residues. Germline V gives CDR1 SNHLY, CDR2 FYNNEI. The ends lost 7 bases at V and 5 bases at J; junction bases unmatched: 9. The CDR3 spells CASTGTSVKGDTQYF. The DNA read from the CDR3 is TGTGCCAGCACCGGGACTAGCGTTAAGGGAGATACG.

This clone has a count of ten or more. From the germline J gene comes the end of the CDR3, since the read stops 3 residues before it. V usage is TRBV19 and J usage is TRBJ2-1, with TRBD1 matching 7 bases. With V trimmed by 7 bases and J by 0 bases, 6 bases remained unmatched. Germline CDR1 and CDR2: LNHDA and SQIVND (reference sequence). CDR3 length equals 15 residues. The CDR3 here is CASTMDRSSYNEQFF. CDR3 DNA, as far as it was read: TGTGCCAGTACCATGGACAGGAGCTCCTACAATGAG.